This T cell receptor beta chain was sequenced in a study of shared clonotypes between healthy human individuals. As concerns this clone: What it binds is not known.

Assay: immunoSEQ multiplex PCR; the TCRdb copy retains only in-frame clones and omits some. Of 1,400,000 or so clones detected, approximately 98.5% appear once; the ten largest clones hold approximately 0.4%. Study-wide points: At large depth, rarefaction still showed sorted-subset sequencing to be incomplete. Of the naive CD4 clonotypes, roughly 5% were shared across a few donors.

Recent acute infections and vaccinations were absent in the healthy HIV-negative adult donors. A CD45RA+ naive subset and a CD45RA-negative memory subset were split from CD4+ cells. The V gene's germline CDR1 is SGHVS and CDR2 FQNEAQ. The CDR3 is 15 amino acids. Trimming cost V 5 bases and J 6 bases, with 17 bases left between them. Sequencing was performed on naive CD4+ T cells sorted from blood. The subset is: CD45RA+ positively selected. The origin of this receptor is a man aged 25 to 40 in good health. The chain has TRBV7-8 and TRBJ2-4; D could derive from TRBD1 or TRBD2 (6 bases each). This chain's CDR3 is CASSPSRGRVNIQYF. The CDR3, as DNA: TGTGCCAGCAGCCCAAGCCGGGGGCGGGTAAACATTCAGTACTTC.